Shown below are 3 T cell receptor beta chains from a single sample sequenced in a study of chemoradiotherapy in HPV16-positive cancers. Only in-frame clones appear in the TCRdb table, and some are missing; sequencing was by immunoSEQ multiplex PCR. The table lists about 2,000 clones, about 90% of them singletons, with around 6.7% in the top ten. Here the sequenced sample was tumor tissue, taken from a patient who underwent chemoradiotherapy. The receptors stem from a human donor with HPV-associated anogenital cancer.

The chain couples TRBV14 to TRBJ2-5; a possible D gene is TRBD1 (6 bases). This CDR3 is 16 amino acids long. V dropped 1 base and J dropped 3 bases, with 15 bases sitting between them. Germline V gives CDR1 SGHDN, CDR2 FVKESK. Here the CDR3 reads CASSQVWGQGEETQYF. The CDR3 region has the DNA TGTGCCAGCAGCCAAGTATGGGGGCAGGGTGAAGAGACCCAGTACTTC.

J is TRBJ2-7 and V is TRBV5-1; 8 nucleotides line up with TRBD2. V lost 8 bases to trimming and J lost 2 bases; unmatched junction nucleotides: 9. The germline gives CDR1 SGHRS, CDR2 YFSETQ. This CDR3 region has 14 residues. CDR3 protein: CASRLRGAPYEQYF. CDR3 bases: TGCGCCAGTCGCTTGCGGGGGGCACCCTACGAGCAGTACTTC.

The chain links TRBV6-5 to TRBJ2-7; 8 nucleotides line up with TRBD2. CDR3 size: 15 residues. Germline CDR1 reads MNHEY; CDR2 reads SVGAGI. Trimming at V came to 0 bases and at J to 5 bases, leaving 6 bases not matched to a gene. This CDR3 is CASSYSGGEWDEQYF. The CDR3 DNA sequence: TGTGCCAGCAGTTACTCCGGGGGGGAGTGGGACGAGCAGTACTTC.